This T cell receptor (beta chain) was identified during a study of lymphopenia after photon versus proton radiotherapy. Whole-study findings and limits: Under photons, naive T cells and diversity fell while effector/memory populations rose. Post-nadir diversity loss with photons came from oligoclonal expansion, particularly CD8+ Temra cells. Survival link was tested only in deceased patients; proton benefit remains a possibility.

Clones were sequenced by immunoSEQ multiplex PCR, and TCRdb holds only the in-frame ones, with some missing. The data contain some 44,000 clones, over 75% of them singletons. Note on this clone: Its antigen is undetermined.

The germline V gene has CDR1 MNHEY and CDR2 SMNVEV (reference sequence). The CDR3 is 16 amino acids. After removal of 1 base from V and 6 bases from J, the junction contained 7 bases not matched to a gene. This TCR derives from a woman in her seventies with pancreatic cancer. The chain couples TRBV27 to TRBJ2-2; 8 nucleotides align to TRBD1. The source was peripheral blood, collected from a patient treated with proton-based radiotherapy. The CDR3 nucleotides read TGTGCCAGCAGTTTATTAGTCAGGGGGCTGGCCGGGGAGCTGTTTTTT. Translated, it gives CASSLLVRGLAGELFF.